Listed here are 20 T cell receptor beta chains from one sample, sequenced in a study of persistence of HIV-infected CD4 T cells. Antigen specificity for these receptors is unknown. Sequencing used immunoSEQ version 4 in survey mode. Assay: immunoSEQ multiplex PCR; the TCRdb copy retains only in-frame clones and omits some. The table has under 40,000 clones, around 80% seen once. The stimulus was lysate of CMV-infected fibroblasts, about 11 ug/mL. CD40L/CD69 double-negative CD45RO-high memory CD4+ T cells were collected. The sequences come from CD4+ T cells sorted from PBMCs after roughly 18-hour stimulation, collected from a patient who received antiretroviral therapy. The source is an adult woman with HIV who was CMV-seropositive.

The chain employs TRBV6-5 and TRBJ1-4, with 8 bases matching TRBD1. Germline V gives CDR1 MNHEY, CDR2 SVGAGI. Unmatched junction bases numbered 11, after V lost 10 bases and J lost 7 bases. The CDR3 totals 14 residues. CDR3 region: CATASGGGGEKLFF. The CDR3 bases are TGTGCCACCGCCTCAGGGGGCGGCGGTGAAAAACTGTTTTTT.

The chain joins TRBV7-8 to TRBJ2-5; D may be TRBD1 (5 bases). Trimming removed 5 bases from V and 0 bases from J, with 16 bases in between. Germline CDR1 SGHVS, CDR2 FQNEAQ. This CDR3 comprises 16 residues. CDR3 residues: CASSPRLTVNQETQYF. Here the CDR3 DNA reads TGTGCCAGCAGCCCTCGTTTGACAGTCAACCAAGAGACCCAGTACTTC. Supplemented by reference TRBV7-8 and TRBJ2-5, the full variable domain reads GAGVSQSPRYKVAKRGQDVALRCDPISGHVSLFWYQQALGQGPEFLTYFQNEAQLDKSGLPSDRFFAERPEGSVSTLKIQRTQQEDSAVYLCASSPRLTVNQETQYFGPGTRLLVL.

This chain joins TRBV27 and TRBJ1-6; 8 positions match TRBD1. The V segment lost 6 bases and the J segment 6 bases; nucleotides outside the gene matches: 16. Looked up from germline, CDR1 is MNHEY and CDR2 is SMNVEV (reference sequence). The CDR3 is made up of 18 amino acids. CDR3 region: CASSHLRGRTLGNSPLHF. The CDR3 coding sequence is TGTGCCAGCAGCCACCTCAGGGGGCGCACTTTGGGTAATTCACCCCTCCACTTT.

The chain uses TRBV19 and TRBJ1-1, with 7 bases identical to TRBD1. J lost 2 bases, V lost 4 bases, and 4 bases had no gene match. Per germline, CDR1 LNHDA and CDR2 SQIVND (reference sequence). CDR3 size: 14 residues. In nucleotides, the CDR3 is TGTGCCAGTAGTACTTACAGGGGAAACACTGAAGCTTTCTTT. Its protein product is CASSTYRGNTEAFF.

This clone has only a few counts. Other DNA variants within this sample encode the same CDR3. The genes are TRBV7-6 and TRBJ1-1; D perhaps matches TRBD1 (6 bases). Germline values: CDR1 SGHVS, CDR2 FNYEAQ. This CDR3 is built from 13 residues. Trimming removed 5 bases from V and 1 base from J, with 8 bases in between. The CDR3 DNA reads TGTGCCAGCAGCCTGGACAGGAACACTGAAGCTTTCTTT. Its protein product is CASSLDRNTEAFF. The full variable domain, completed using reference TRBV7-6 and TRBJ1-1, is GAGVSQSPRYKVTKRGQDVALRCDPISGHVSLYWYRQALGQGPEFLTYFNYEAQQDKSGLPNDRFSAERPEGSISTLTIQRTEQRDSAMYRCASSLDRNTEAFFGQGTRLTVV.

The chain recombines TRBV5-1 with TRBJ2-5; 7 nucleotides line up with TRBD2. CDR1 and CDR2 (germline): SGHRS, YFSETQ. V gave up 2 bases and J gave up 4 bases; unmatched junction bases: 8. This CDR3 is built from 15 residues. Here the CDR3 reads CASSLPSGAGETQYF. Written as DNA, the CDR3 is TGCGCCAGCAGCTTACCAAGCGGGGCGGGAGAGACCCAGTACTTC.

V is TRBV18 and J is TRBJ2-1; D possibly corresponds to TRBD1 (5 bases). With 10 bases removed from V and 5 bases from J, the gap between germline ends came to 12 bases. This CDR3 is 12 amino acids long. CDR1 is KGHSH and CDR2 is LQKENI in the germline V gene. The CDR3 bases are TGTGCCACCAGGGAAGGACACAATGAGCAGTTCTTC. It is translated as CATREGHNEQFF.

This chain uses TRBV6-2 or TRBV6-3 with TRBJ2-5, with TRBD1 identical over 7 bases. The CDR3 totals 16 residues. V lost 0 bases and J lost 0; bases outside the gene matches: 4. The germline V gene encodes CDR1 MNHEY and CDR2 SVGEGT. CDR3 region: CASSYSTGSYQETQYF. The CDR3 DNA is TGTGCCAGCAGTTACTCGACAGGGTCGTACCAAGAGACCCAGTACTTC.

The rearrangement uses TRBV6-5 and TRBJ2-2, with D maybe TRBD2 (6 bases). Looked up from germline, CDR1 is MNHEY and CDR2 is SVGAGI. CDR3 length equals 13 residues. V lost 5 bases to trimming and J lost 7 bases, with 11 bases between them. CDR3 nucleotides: TGTGCCAGCAGTCCACGGGAGAACGGGGAGCTGTTTTTT. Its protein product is CASSPRENGELFF.

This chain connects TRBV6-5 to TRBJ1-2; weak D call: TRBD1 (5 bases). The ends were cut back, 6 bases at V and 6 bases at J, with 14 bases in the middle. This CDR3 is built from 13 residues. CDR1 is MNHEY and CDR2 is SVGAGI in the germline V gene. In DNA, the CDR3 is TGTGCCAGCAGATTCACCACCAGGGATGGCTACACCTTC. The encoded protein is CASRFTTRDGYTF.

The CDR3 coding sequence is TGTGCCAGCAGCCTACAAGAGGGACAGGGGGGAGCTTTCTTT. Amino acid sequence: CASSLQEGQGGAFF. V usage is TRBV3-1 (or the pseudogene TRBV3-2) and J usage is TRBJ1-1; TRBD1 matches 11 bases. With V trimmed by 4 bases and J by 10 bases, 8 bases remained unmatched. The CDR3 length is 14 residues. Germline V lookup: CDR1 LGHDT, CDR2 YNNKEL (reference sequence).

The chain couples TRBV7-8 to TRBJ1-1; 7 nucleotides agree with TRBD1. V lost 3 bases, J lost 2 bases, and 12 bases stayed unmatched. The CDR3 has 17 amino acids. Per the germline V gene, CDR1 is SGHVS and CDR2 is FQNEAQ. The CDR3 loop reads CASSLGQRYSFNTEAFF. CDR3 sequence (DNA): TGTGCCAGCAGCTTGGGACAGCGGTACTCCTTCAACACTGAAGCTTTCTTT.

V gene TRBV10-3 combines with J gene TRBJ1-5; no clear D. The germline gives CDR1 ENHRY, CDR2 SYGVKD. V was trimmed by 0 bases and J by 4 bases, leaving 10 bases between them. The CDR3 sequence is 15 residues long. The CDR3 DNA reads TGTGCCATCAGTGAGTCTTCTAGGGAAAATCAGCCCCAGCATTTT. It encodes CAISESSRENQPQHF.

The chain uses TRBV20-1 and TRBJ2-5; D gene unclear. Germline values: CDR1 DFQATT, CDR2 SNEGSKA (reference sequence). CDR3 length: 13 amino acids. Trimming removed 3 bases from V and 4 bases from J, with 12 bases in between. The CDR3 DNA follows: TGCAGTGCTAGTCGCGAGACAACAGAGACCCAGTACTTC. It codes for CSASRETTETQYF.

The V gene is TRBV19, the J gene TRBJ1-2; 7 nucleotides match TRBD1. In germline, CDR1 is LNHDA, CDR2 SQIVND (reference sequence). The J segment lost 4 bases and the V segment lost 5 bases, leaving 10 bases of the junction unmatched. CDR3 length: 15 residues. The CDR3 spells CASSANDRDGYGYTF. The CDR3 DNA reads TGTGCCAGTAGTGCCAATGACAGGGACGGCTATGGCTACACCTTC. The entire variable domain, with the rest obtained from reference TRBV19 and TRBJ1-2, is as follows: DGGITQSPKYLFRKEGQNVTLSCEQNLNHDAMYWYRQDPGQGLRLIYYSQIVNDFQKGDIAEGYSVSREKKESFPLTVTSAQKNPTAFYLCASSANDRDGYGYTFGSGTRLTVV.

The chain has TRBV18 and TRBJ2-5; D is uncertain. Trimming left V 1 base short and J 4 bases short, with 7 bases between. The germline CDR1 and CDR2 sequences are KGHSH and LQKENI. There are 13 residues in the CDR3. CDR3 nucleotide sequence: TGTGCCAGCTCACCACGCCCGGCAGAGACCCAGTACTTC. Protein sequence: CASSPRPAETQYF.

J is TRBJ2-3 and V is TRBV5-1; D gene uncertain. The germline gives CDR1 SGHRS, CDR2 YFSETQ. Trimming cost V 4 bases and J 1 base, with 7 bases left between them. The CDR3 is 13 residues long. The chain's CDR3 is CASSPEGTDTQYF. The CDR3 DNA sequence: TGCGCCAGCAGCCCCGAGGGCACAGATACGCAGTATTTT.

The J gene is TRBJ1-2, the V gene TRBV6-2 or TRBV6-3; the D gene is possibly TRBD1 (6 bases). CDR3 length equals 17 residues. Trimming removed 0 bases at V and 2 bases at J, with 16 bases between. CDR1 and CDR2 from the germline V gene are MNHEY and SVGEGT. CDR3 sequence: CASSYSSRDIWNYGYTF. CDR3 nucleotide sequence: TGTGCCAGCAGTTACTCCTCACGGGACATTTGGAACTATGGCTACACCTTC.

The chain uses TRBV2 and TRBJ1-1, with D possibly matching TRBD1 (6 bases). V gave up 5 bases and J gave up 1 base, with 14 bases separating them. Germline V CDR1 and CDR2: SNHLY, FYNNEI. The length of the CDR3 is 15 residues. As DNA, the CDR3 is TGTGCCAGCAGTCTTGGACAGACCCGGAACACTGAAGCTTTCTTT. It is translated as CASSLGQTRNTEAFF.

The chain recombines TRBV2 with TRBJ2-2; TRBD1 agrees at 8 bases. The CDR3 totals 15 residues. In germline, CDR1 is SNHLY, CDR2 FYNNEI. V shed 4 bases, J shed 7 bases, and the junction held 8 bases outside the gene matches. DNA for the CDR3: TGTGCCAGCAGTGCGGGCAGGGGGCGAGACGGGGAGCTGTTTTTT. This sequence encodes CASSAGRGRDGELFF. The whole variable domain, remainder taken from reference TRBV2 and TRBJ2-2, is EPEVTQTPSHQVTQMGQEVILRCVPISNHLYFYWYRQILGQKVEFLVSFYNNEISEKSEIFDDQFSVERPDGSNFTLKIRSTKLEDSAMYFCASSAGRGRDGELFFGEGSRLTVL.